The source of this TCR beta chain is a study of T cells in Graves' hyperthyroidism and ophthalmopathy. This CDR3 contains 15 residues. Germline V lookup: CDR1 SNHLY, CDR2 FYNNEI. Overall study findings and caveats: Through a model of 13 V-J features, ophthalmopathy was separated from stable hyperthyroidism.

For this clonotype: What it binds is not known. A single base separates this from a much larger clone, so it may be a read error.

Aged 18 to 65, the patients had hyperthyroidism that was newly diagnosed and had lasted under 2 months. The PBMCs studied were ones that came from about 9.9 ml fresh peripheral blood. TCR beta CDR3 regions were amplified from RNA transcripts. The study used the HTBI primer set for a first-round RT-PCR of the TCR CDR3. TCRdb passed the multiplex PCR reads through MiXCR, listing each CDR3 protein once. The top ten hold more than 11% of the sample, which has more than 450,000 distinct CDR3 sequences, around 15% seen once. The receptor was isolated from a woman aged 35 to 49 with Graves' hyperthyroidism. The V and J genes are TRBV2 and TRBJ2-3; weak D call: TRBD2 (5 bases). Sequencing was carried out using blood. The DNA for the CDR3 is TGTGCCAGCGGTGAGGAGGCCTCGAGCACAGATACGCAGTATTTT. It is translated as CASGEEASSTDTQYF.